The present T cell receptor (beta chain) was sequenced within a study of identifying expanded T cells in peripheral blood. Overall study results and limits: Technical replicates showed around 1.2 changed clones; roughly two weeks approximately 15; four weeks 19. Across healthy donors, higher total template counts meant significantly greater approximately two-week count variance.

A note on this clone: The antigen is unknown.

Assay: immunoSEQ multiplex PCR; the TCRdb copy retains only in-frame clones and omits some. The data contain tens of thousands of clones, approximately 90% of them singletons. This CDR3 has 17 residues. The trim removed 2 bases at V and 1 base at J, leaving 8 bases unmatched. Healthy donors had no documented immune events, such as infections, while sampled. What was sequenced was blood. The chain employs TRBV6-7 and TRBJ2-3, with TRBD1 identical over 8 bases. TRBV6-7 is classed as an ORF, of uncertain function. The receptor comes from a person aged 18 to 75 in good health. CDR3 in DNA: TGTGCCAGCAGTTACAGTTCACCAGGGGGCGGCACAGATACGCAGTATTTT. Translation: CASSYSSPGGGTDTQYF.